The clone carrying this T cell receptor (beta chain) was seen more than once but under ten times. Its antigen remains unknown. Time point indicated: patch test 2, 6 weeks after DPC sensitization. Documented treatment: therapeutic diphenylcyclopropenone sensitization with weekly scalp DPC. These data are taken from a study of human T cells and chemical hapten exposure. Findings of the study overall: Expanded TCRs were compared with controls, and the expanded TCRs formed significantly more large CDR3 similarity clusters. Donor immune responses may differ from healthy people's, since all donors had alopecia.

The CDR3 contains 14 residues. In germline, CDR1 is SGHRS, CDR2 YFSETQ. With 5 bases clipped from V and 0 bases from J, the junction kept 3 bases outside the gene matches. Each CDR3 protein gets one entry after TCRdb re-called the RACE reads with MiXCR. In the table there are about 84,000 distinct CDR3 sequences, more than 9% of which are singletons. V and J are TRBV5-1 and TRBJ2-7, with 9 bases aligning to TRBD2. This receptor was taken from a woman aged 50 to 60 with alopecia areata. Some clones in this sample may be carry-over from other donors' samples. The material sequenced was whole blood, taken in connection with sensitization to the hapten diphenylcyclopropenone (DPC). The DNA for the CDR3 is TGCGCCAGCAGTGGTAGCGGGAGCTCCTACGAGCAGTACTTC. It codes for CASSGSGSSYEQYF.